Below are 10 T cell receptor beta chains sequenced from a single sample in a study of T cell repertoires in cytomegalovirus infection (dated by TCRdb to the late 2010s). The reads were generated on an Illumina HiSeq 1500. In-frame beta chains were kept once TCRdb had trimmed the public reads at Q25 with fastp and called clones with MiXCR. Identical CDR3 protein sequences are pooled into one entry, listed with their most common genes and DNA. For this sample there are more than 350,000 distinct CDR3 sequences; 30% to 40% appear just once. Approximately 15% of the sample lies in the top ten. The sample was PBMCs. These receptor sequences come from a human donor in good health (CMV status not recorded). Some clones in this sample may be carry-over from other donors' samples.

The CDR3 protein is CASSLVTDTEAFF. CDR3 DNA sequence: TGTGCCAGCAGTTTAGTTACGGACACTGAAGCTTTCTTT. The rearrangement uses TRBV27 and TRBJ1-1; D unresolved. V was clipped by 2 bases and J by 3 bases, with 7 bases between them. Germline V gene sequence: CDR1 MNHEY, CDR2 SMNVEV (reference sequence). The CDR3 contains 13 residues.

The CDR3 bases are TGTGCCAGCAGCCCAAAGGGAGGAGATACGCAGTATTTT. The encoded protein is CASSPKGGDTQYF. The gene calls are TRBV7-8 and TRBJ2-3; tentative D call: TRBD2 (6 bases). Germline CDR1 is SGHVS and CDR2 is FQNEAQ. V gave up 5 bases and J gave up 5 bases, with 11 bases separating them. This CDR3 is 13 amino acids long.

Comments on this clonotype: It may be a read error: a sequence one base away is much more abundant. The CDR3 carries no conserved terminal phenylalanine or tryptophan, so it likely arises from a read error. J is TRBJ1-3 and V is TRBV12-3 or TRBV12-4, with a weak D call TRBD1 (6 bases). The length of the CDR3 is 16 residues. V lost 5 bases and J lost 0, with 14 bases in between. The CDR3 reads CASSAPRTASGNTIYL. CDR3 coding DNA: TGTGCCAGCAGTGCGCCTCGGACAGCCTCTGGAAACACCATATATTTG.

This sequence joins TRBV4-1 and TRBJ1-2, with 7 bases lining up with TRBD1. The junction had 8 bases not matched to a gene; V was cut back by 4 bases and J by 6 bases. Germline V gene lookup returns CDR1 MGHRA and CDR2 YSYEKL. This CDR3 has 14 amino acids. CDR3 in amino acids: CASSLRATGDGYTF. Written as DNA, the CDR3 is TGCGCCAGCAGCCTTCGGGCCACAGGGGATGGCTACACCTTC.

The sample holds a few counts of this clonotype. The chain joins TRBV29-1 to TRBJ2-1; 9 bases line up with TRBD1. This CDR3 is 15 amino acids long. V lost 3 bases and J lost 4; bases outside the gene matches: 7. Germline assignment: CDR1 SQVTM and CDR2 ANQGSEA. The CDR3 nucleotides are TGCAGCGTTGATCCCGGGACAGGGAGATACAATGAGCAGTTCTTC. This sequence encodes CSVDPGTGRYNEQFF.

The J gene is TRBJ1-5, the V gene TRBV20-1, with 8 bases that match TRBD1. There are 15 residues in the CDR3. Germline V gene data show CDR1 as DFQATT and CDR2 as SNEGSKA (reference sequence). V trimming: 6 bases; J trimming: 3 bases; junction bases outside the gene matches: 10. CDR3 amino acids: CSAPPRDRINQPQHF. The DNA for the CDR3 is TGCAGTGCCCCCCCCCGGGACAGGATCAATCAGCCCCAGCATTTT.

The sample holds a few counts of this clonotype. V and J are TRBV19 and TRBJ2-2, with 7 bases that match TRBD1. Germline V gene data show CDR1 as LNHDA and CDR2 as SQIVND (reference sequence). J lost 2 bases, V lost 3 bases, and 3 bases had no gene match. The CDR3 runs to 15 residues. The DNA of the CDR3 is TGTGCCAGTAGTATCGGACAGGCCAACACCGGGGAGCTGTTTTTT. The encoded protein is CASSIGQANTGELFF.

In this sample, this clonotype turned up many times. The chain is built from TRBV7-8 and TRBJ2-1; 10 bases align to TRBD2. The CDR3 is made up of 15 amino acids. CDR1 is SGHVS, CDR2 FQNEAQ, per germline. J was trimmed by 7 bases and V by 5 bases; bases with no gene match: 8. CDR3 region: CASSKLAGNSNEQFF. The CDR3 region has the DNA TGTGCCAGCAGCAAACTAGCGGGGAACTCGAATGAGCAGTTCTTC.

This clonotype was detected a few times. This rearrangement joins TRBV20-1 to TRBJ1-4; D ambiguous. The germline gives CDR1 DFQATT, CDR2 SNEGSKA (reference sequence). The CDR3 sequence is 15 residues long. V lost 1 base and J lost 5, with 14 bases in between. The CDR3 nucleotides read TGCAGTGCTAGAGTCCTGACGGACCCGAATGAAAAACTGTTTTTT. Amino acid sequence: CSARVLTDPNEKLFF.

This clonotype was seen repeatedly, ten times or more. This rearrangement joins TRBV28 to TRBJ2-7; 7 positions match TRBD1. V was pared by 6 bases and J by 2 bases, with 4 bases of the junction left unmatched. The CDR3 sequence is 13 residues long. Looked up from germline, CDR1 is MDHEN and CDR2 is SYDVKM. This chain's CDR3 is CASSARGTYEQYF. For the CDR3, the DNA is TGTGCCAGCAGCGCCAGGGGGACCTACGAGCAGTACTTC.